This T cell receptor (beta chain) was retrieved from a study of cytomegalovirus exposure and HLA in healthy donors. The germline V gene has CDR1 GTSNPN and CDR2 SVGIG (reference sequence). The CDR3 is 17 amino acids. The ends lost 5 bases at V and 0 bases at J; junction bases unmatched: 10. 60 Vbeta and 13 Jbeta primers were used in PCR. Clones were sequenced by immunoSEQ multiplex PCR, and TCRdb holds only the in-frame ones, with some missing. The table lists over 85,000 clones, 79% of them singletons. What was sequenced was PBMCs. The rearrangement uses TRBV30 and TRBJ1-2; 12 nucleotides align to TRBD1. The receptor was isolated from a woman in her thirties or forties in good health and CMV-seronegative. CDR3 DNA: TGTGCCTGGGGTCAAGGGACAGGGGGCGCCCCTAACTATGGCTACACCTTC. As protein: CAWGQGTGGAPNYGYTF.